The sequence of this T cell receptor (beta chain) was determined in a study of neurological immune-mediated disorders. This clonotype was observed at least ten times. For sorted libraries, the input was 1 million CD4+ or CD8+ T cells. Trimming took 5 bases from V and 1 from J, leaving 15 bases between them. The CDR3 runs 15 residues. The germline gives CDR1 SGHRS, CDR2 YFSETQ. TCRdb re-analysed the 5' RACE reads in MiXCR, keeping a single row per CDR3 protein. The table includes 25,000 to 35,000 distinct CDR3 sequences, approximately 4% detected once. This chain joins TRBV5-1 and TRBJ1-1; D is unresolved. The source of this sequence is a woman aged 40 to 55 in good health. Sequenced material: CD4+ T cells from blood. The CDR3: CASRILPRTNTEAFF. As DNA, the CDR3 is TGCGCCAGCAGGATCCTTCCTAGGACGAACACTGAAGCTTTCTTT.